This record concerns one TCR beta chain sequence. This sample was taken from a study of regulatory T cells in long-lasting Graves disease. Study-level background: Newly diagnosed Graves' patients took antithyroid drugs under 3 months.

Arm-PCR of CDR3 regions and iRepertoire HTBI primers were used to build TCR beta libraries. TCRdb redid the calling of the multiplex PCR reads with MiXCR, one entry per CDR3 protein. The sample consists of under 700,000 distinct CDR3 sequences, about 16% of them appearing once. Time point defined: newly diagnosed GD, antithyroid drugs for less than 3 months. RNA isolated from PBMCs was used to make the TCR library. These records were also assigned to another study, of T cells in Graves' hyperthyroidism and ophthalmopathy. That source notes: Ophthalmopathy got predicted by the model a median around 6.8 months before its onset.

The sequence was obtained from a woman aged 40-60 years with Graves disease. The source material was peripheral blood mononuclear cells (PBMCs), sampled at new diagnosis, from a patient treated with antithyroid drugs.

For the CDR3, the DNA is TGCAGCGTTGAAACGGGGGGAACCAGCGAGCAGTACTTC. Its protein product is CSVETGGTSEQYF. The chain has TRBV29-1 and TRBJ2-7; TRBD2 matches 7 bases. This CDR3 region has 13 residues. The trim removed 2 bases at V and 6 bases at J, leaving 7 bases unmatched. CDR1 is SQVTM, CDR2 ANQGSEA, per germline.